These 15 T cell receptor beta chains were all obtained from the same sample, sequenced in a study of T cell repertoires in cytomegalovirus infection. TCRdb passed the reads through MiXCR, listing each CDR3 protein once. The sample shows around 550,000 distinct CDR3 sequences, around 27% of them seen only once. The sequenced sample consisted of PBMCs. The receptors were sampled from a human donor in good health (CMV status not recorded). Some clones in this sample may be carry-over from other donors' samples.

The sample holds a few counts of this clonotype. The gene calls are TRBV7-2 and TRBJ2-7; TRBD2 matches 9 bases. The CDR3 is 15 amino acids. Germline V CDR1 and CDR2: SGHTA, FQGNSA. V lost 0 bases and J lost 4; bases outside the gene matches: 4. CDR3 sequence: CASSLASGSQYEQYV. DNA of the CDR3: TGTGCCAGCAGCTTAGCTAGCGGGAGTCAGTACGAGCAGTACGTC.

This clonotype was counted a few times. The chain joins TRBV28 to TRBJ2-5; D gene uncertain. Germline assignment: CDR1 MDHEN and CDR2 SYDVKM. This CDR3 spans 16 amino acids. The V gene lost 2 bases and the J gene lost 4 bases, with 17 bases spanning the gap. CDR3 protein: CASSLAFPLGSETQYF. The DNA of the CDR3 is TGTGCCAGCAGTTTAGCCTTTCCTCTTGGGTCAGAGACCCAGTACTTC.

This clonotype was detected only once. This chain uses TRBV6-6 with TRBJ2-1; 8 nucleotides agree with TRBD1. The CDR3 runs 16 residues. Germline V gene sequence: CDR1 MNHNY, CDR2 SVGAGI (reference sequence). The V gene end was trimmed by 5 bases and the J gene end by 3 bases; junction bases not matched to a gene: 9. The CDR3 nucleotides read TGTGCCAGCAGTCGGAGCCAACAGGGGGGCTACAATGAGCAGTTCTTC. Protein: CASSRSQQGGYNEQFF.

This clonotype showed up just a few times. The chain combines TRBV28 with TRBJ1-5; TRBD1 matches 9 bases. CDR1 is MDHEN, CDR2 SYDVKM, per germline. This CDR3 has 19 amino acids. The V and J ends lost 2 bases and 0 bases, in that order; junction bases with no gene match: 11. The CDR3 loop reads CASSLKKWTGDYSNQPQHF. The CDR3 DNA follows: TGTGCCAGCAGTTTAAAGAAATGGACAGGGGATTATAGCAATCAGCCCCAGCATTTT. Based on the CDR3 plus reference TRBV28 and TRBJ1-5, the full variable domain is DVKVTQSSRYLVKRTGEKVFLECVQDMDHENMFWYRQDPGLGLRLIYFSYDVKMKEKGDIPEGYSVSREKKERFSLILESASTNQTSMYLCASSLKKWTGDYSNQPQHFGDGTRLSIL.

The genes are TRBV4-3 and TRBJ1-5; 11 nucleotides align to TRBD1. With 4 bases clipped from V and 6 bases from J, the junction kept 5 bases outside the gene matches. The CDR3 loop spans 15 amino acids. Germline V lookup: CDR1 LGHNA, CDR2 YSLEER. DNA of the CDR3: TGCGCCAGCAGCCCCAGGGACAGGGGGGGTCAGCCCCAGCATTTT. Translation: CASSPRDRGGQPQHF.

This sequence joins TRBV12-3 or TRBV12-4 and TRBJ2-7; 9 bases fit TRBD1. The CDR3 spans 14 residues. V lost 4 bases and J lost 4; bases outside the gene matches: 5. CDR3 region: CASSSYRGQYEQYF. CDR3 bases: TGTGCCAGCAGTTCTTACAGGGGGCAGTACGAGCAGTACTTC.

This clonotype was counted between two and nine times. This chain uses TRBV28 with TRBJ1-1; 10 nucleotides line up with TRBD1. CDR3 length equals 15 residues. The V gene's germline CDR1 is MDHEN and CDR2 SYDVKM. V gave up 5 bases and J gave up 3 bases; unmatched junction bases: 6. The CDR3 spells CASSPGQGVYTEAFF. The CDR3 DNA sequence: TGTGCCAGCAGTCCAGGACAGGGGGTTTACACTGAAGCTTTCTTT.

The CDR3 sequence: CSVPMGGTTEAFF. CDR3 nucleotides: TGCAGCGTTCCCATGGGGGGAACCACTGAAGCTTTCTTT. The chain joins TRBV29-1 to TRBJ1-1; D is perhaps TRBD1 (5 bases). V lost 5 bases and J 4 bases, leaving 14 bases between the germline ends. The CDR3 has 13 residues. In germline, CDR1 is SQVTM, CDR2 ANQGSEA.

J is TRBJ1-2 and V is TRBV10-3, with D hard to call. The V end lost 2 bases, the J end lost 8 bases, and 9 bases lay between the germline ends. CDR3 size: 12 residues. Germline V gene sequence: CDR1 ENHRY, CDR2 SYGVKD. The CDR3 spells CAISEAAAGYTF. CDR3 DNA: TGTGCCATCAGTGAGGCGGCGGCAGGCTACACCTTC.

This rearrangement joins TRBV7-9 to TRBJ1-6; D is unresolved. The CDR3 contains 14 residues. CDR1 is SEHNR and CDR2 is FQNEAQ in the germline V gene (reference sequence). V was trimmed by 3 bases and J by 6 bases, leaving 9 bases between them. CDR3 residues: CASSLAQFNSPLHF. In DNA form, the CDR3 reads TGTGCCAGCAGCTTGGCGCAGTTTAATTCACCCCTCCACTTT.

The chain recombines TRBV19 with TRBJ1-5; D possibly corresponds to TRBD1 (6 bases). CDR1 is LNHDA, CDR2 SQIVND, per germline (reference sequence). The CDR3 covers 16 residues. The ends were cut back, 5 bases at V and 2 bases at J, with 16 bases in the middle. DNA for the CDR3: TGTGCCAGTAGTCCAGACAGGTCCTCGGGCAATCAGCCCCAGCATTTT. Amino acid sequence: CASSPDRSSGNQPQHF.

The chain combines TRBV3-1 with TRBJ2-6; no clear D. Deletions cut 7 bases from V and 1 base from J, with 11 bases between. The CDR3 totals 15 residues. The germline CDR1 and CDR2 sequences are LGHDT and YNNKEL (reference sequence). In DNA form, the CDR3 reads TGTGCCAGCAAGATAAGGGAATCTGGGGCCAACGTCCTGACTTTC. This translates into CASKIRESGANVLTF.

The CDR3 region has the DNA TGTGCCAGCAGCTTAGACCTCGCCGCGGATACGCAGTATTTT. Translation: CASSLDLAADTQYF. This sequence joins TRBV7-2 and TRBJ2-3; D is ambiguous. With 1 base removed from V and 6 bases from J, the gap between germline ends came to 11 bases. Germline V gene data show CDR1 as SGHTA and CDR2 as FQGNSA. The CDR3 consists of 14 residues.

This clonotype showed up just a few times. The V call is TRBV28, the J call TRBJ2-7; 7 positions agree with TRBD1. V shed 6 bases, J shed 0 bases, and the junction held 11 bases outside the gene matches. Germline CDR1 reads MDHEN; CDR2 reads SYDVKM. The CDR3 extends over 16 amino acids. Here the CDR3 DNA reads TGTGCCAGCAGCCCCTCCGGGACAGCCAACTCCTACGAGCAGTACTTC. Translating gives CASSPSGTANSYEQYF.

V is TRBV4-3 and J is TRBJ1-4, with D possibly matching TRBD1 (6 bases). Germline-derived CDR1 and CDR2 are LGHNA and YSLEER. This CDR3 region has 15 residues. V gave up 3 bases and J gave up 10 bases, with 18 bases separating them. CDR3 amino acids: CASSHPGEDLGKLFF. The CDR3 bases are TGCGCCAGCAGCCATCCAGGGGAGGATTTGGGAAAACTGTTTTTT.